Listed below are T cell receptor beta chains from one sample, sequenced in a study of T cells in Graves' hyperthyroidism and ophthalmopathy. TCRdb recomputed calls from the multiplex PCR reads with MiXCR, one row per CDR3 protein. The sample lists about 520,000 distinct CDR3 sequences; around 20% were seen once. The sequencing sample was made of blood. Receptors originate from a man younger than 30 with Graves' hyperthyroidism. The CDR3 runs from the conserved cysteine through the conserved F or W. D genes are given only for firm matches. Some rows have no size entry. The others give once, few or many, or a class for an expanded clone.

>-|many|TRBV6-2/TRBV6-3|TRBJ1-5
TGTGCCAGCACCCAACAGATCGCGTATTGGACCCAGCATTTT
CASTQQIAYWTQHF
>TRBD1|many|TRBV28|TRBJ1-5
TGTGCCAGCGGGTCTCCCCTAACAGGGGGGAATCAGCCCCAGCATTTT
CASGSPLTGGNQPQHF
>-|few|TRBV5-5|TRBJ2-5
TGTGCCAGCAGCTTGGCCGCGGGACAACGAGAAGAGACCCAGTACTTC
CASSLAAGQREETQYF
>-|many|TRBV2|TRBJ1-5
TGTGCCAGCAGTCCGACCTATGGGGGTCAGCCCCAGCATTTT
CASSPTYGGQPQHF
>TRBD1|-|TRBV6-1|TRBJ2-5
TGTGCCAGCAATCTTGGGGGACAGGGGCAAGAGACCCAGTACTTC
CASNLGGQGQETQYF
>TRBD2|-|TRBV7-6|TRBJ2-1
TGTGCCAGCAGCCCCACTGCGGGGGGGCCGTACAATGAGCAGTTCTTC
CASSPTAGGPYNEQFF
>TRBD1|few|TRBV5-1|TRBJ1-1
TGCGCCAGCAGCCGACAGGGAGCGCCTGAAGCTTTCTTT
CASSRQGAPEAFF
>TRBD1|many|TRBV28|TRBJ2-7
TGTGCCAGCAGTTACCGGGACAGGGAACGCCTGGAGCAGTACTTC
CASSYRDRERLEQYF
>-|-|TRBV30|TRBJ1-1
TGTGCCTGGAGTCTCCTCGTCAGGAAAACTGAAGCTTTCTTT
CAWSLLVRKTEAFF
>TRBD1|many|TRBV7-8|TRBJ1-2
TGTGCCAGCAGCTTATCGCTGGACAGGGGAAATAACTATGGCTACACCTTC
CASSLSLDRGNNYGYTF
>-|many|TRBV6-1|TRBJ1-2
TGTGCCAGCAGTCCGCCTGACCTCGGCTACACCTTC
CASSPPDLGYTF
>-|many|TRBV2|TRBJ1-2
TGTGCCAGCAGGCCGGGCCTCCTCTATGGCTACACCTTC
CASRPGLLYGYTF
>TRBD1|-|TRBV7-2|TRBJ1-6
TGTGCCAGCAGCTGGGGAGGGACAGCGGATGAACCCCTCCACTTT
CASSWGGTADEPLHF
>-|many|TRBV6-2/TRBV6-3|TRBJ1-5
TGTGCCAGCAGTTACTCCAAATTTCAGCCCCAGCATTTT
CASSYSKFQPQHF
>-|-|TRBV30|TRBJ2-2
TGTGCCTGCCGGAACACCGGGGAGCTGTTTTTT
CACRNTGELFF
>TRBD1|few|TRBV11-1|TRBJ1-6
TGTGCCAGCAGCCAGCCGACAGGGAGGTTGGACTCACCCCTCCACTTT
CASSQPTGRLDSPLHF
>TRBD1|-|TRBV7-9|TRBJ1-2
TGTGCCAGCAGCTTCTACAGGGGCACTAACTATGGCTACACCTTC
CASSFYRGTNYGYTF
>-|-|TRBV12-3/TRBV12-4|TRBJ1-2
TGTGCCAGCAGTCCCCACCCCCCATCTCTCTATGGCTACACCTTC
CASSPHPPSLYGYTF